This TCR beta chain was identified during a study of shared clonotypes between healthy human individuals. Findings and limits, study-wide: Clonotype sharing levels among donors were expected to vary with sequencing depth. It was the few donors that limited the genetic and exposure-history diversity represented. In this cohort, only blood was sampled, and tissue repertoires likely differ.

Samples underwent the assay at deep level. Some clones are missing from TCRdb's copy, which holds only in-frame ones; the method was immunoSEQ multiplex PCR. The repertoire has 2 million to 2.5 million clones, around 90% of them found once; the top ten carry 0.37%. Details on this clone: Its antigen is currently unknown.

Germline loops: CDR1 MNHNS, CDR2 SASEGT. V lost 5 bases, J lost 1 base, and 4 bases stayed unmatched. The length of the CDR3 is 14 residues. This receptor was taken from a man aged 18 to 30 in good health. Some clones in this sample may be carry-over from other donors' samples. The sequenced sample consisted of naive CD4+ T cells from PBMCs. Subset denoted: CD45RA+ positively selected. This chain links TRBV6-1 with TRBJ2-7, with TRBD1 matching over 8 bases. CDR3 sequence: CASSLDRGSYEQYF. CDR3 nucleotide sequence: TGTGCCAGCAGTTTAGACAGGGGTTCCTACGAGCAGTACTTC.